The rows below give T cell receptor beta chains drawn from one sample of a study of type 1 regulatory T cells. Their antigen targets remain unknown. TCRdb ran MiXCR on the reads and lists one entry per CDR3 protein. The top ten hold 1.5% to 2% of the sample, which has 55,000 to 65,000 distinct CDR3 sequences, roughly 60% seen once. Sequenced sample: cultured non-Tr1 T cells, either the whole culture or a sorted T cell fraction (not recorded which). The receptors were sampled from a human donor in good health. The CDR3 runs from the conserved cysteine through the conserved F or W. The D gene is left open where the match is weak. Clone size is not always given. Where it is, it says once, few, many or a class for expanded clones.

TGTGCCACCAGTGATTTGCCAGGAGACAGGGGGGGAGCCGGGGAGCTGTTTTTT,CATSDLPGDRGGAGELFF,TRBD1,NA,TRBV24-1,TRBJ2-2,18
TGCGCCAGCAGCTTGGAGGAGGGCCAGGGCGCTGGCTACACCTTC,CASSLEEGQGAGYTF,NA,NA,TRBV5-1,TRBJ1-2,15
TGCGCCAGCAGCTTGGGCAACAGGGCCAACAATGAGCAGTTCTTC,CASSLGNRANNEQFF,NA,many,TRBV5-1,TRBJ2-1,15
TGTGCCAGCAGCCAAGGACAGACTTATAATTCACCCCTCCACTTT,CASSQGQTYNSPLHF,NA,NA,TRBV3-1,TRBJ1-6,15
TGCGCCAGCAGATGGGGGACGAACACTGAAGCTTTCTTT,CASRWGTNTEAFF,NA,NA,TRBV5-1,TRBJ1-1,13
TGCAGCGTGGGGGGCGGAGGAGGTCCAGATACGCAGTATTTT,CSVGGGGGPDTQYF,NA,medium-sized,TRBV29-1,TRBJ2-3,14
TGTGCCTGGAGTATCCATACTAGCGGGAGGGCCGGTGAGCAGTTCTTC,CAWSIHTSGRAGEQFF,TRBD2,few,TRBV30,TRBJ2-1,16
TGTGCCAGCAGTTTATCGGCAGGGCTAGCGGGAGTAAAGAATGAGCAGTTCTTC,CASSLSAGLAGVKNEQFF,TRBD2,few,TRBV28,TRBJ2-1,18
TGTGCCACCAGTGATGCGGCGACAGACCAAGAGACCCAGTACTTC,CATSDAATDQETQYF,NA,NA,TRBV24-1,TRBJ2-5,15
TGTGCCAGCAGCTTCGGGCAGAGTCAAAACGAGCAGTACTTC,CASSFGQSQNEQYF,NA,once,TRBV7-9,TRBJ2-7,14
TGTGCCAGCAGCTGGACAGGGGGGGGCGAGACCCAGTACTTC,CASSWTGGGETQYF,TRBD1,NA,TRBV3-1,TRBJ2-5,14
TGCGCCAGCACCTCGAGGCGGACCCGGCTCTCCTCTGGGGCCAACGTCCTGACTTTC,CASTSRRTRLSSGANVLTF,NA,NA,TRBV5-1,TRBJ2-6,19
TGTGCCAGCTCCTACACCGGGACTAGCGGGAAAAATGAGCAGTTCTTC,CASSYTGTSGKNEQFF,TRBD2,NA,TRBV18,TRBJ2-1,16
TGTGCCAGCAGTTCCGGGACAGGGGAAACGAACACTGAAGCTTTCTTT,CASSSGTGETNTEAFF,TRBD1,NA,TRBV12-3/TRBV12-4,TRBJ1-1,16
TGTGCCAGTAGCACCATCACAGGGGAGAACACTGAAGCTTTCTTT,CASSTITGENTEAFF,TRBD1,NA,TRBV28,TRBJ1-1,15
TGTGCCAGCAGCCCGGACTCGGGAGAGCAGTACTTC,CASSPDSGEQYF,NA,NA,TRBV11-2,TRBJ2-7,12
TGTGCCAGCAGCAGGCGCCGGGTCGGGTCAGAGACCCAGTACTTC,CASSRRRVGSETQYF,NA,NA,TRBV7-9,TRBJ2-5,15
TGTGCCAGCTCACCGATTCAGGCGAGCGAGCAGTACTTC,CASSPIQASEQYF,NA,few,TRBV18,TRBJ2-7,13
TGCAGTGCTCGTAGCACAGATACGCAGTATTTT,CSARSTDTQYF,NA,NA,TRBV20-1,TRBJ2-3,11
TGTGCCAGCTACCGGGGCAGGGTACCTTTCTTT,CASYRGRVPFF,NA,NA,TRBV19,TRBJ1-1,11
TGTGCCAGCAGGGGGACAGGGACAACTGAAGCTTTCTTT,CASRGTGTTEAFF,TRBD1,NA,TRBV6-5,TRBJ1-1,13
TGTGCCAGCAGAGTGGGACGGCGGTACCAAGAGACCCAGTACTTC,CASRVGRRYQETQYF,NA,NA,TRBV6-6,TRBJ2-5,15
TGTGCCAGCAGCTCTCAGGGGAACACTGAAGCTTTCTTT,CASSSQGNTEAFF,NA,few,TRBV7-3,TRBJ1-1,13
TGTGCCAGCACCTCCGGAGGGGGGAGCACAGATACGCAGTATTTT,CASTSGGGSTDTQYF,NA,NA,TRBV7-8,TRBJ2-3,15
TGCAGTGCTAGGCAGGGTGGAGATACGCAGTATTTT,CSARQGGDTQYF,NA,few,TRBV20-1,TRBJ2-3,12
TGCAGTGCTACCTCGGGCGGGGCCTACGAGCAGTACTTC,CSATSGGAYEQYF,NA,NA,TRBV20-1,TRBJ2-7,13
TGTGCCAGCAGTTCCCCGAGAGGCGGGAATACCCACAATGAGCAGTTCTTC,CASSSPRGGNTHNEQFF,NA,NA,TRBV12-3/TRBV12-4,TRBJ2-1,17
TGTGCCAGCAGTTCCACACCTGGCTACACCTTC,CASSSTPGYTF,NA,NA,TRBV6-2/TRBV6-3,TRBJ1-2,11
TGCAGTGCTAGAGAAGGATACAGGGGGCTGGAGCAGTTCTTC,CSAREGYRGLEQFF,TRBD1,NA,TRBV20-1,TRBJ2-1,14
TGTGCCAGCAGTTTAGATCGTTGGGAGCTGTTTTTT,CASSLDRWELFF,NA,NA,TRBV12-3/TRBV12-4,TRBJ2-2,12
TGTGCCACTCTTCCAAGCGGGGCCTACACAGATACGCAGTATTTT,CATLPSGAYTDTQYF,TRBD2,NA,TRBV7-2,TRBJ2-3,15
TGCGCCAGCAGCTTGGCTAGAGGGGGTCGGGGCACCAGGGAGCTGTTTTTT,CASSLARGGRGTRELFF,NA,NA,TRBV5-1,TRBJ2-2,17
TGTGCCAGCAGCTCAAAGGCGGGGCTGAACACCGGGGAGCTGTTTTTT,CASSSKAGLNTGELFF,NA,NA,TRBV9,TRBJ2-2,16
TGCGCCAGCAGCCCAGGACAGGGCCACTATGGCTACACCTTC,CASSPGQGHYGYTF,TRBD1,few,TRBV4-1,TRBJ1-2,14
TGTGCCAGCAGCTCTCAGGGGGGGAACGAGCAGTACTTC,CASSSQGGNEQYF,NA,NA,TRBV7-2,TRBJ2-7,13